This T cell receptor (beta chain) was profiled in a study of identical twins. Per the germline V gene, CDR1 is SEHNR and CDR2 is FQNEAQ (reference sequence). The CDR3 extends over 18 amino acids. Donors uniformly comprised healthy Caucasians. Each cDNA held unique molecular identifiers, and template switching gave it a universal primer site. TCRdb recomputed calls from the 5' RACE reads with MiXCR, one row per CDR3 protein. The sample lists around 1.7 million distinct CDR3 sequences, about 30% occurring once. The chain uses TRBV7-9 and TRBJ2-1; 7 nucleotides align to TRBD2. The J call may be mistaken, given a closer DNA end match to TRBJ2-7. The source is a newborn girl in good health. The sequenced sample consisted of cord blood. In DNA, the CDR3 is TGTGCCAGCTCAAACCTCGGGGGAGGGCCGGATTCCTACAATGAGCAGTACTTC. It is translated as CASSNLGGGPDSYNEQYF.